The present entry profiles one T cell receptor beta chain with its context. RNA in amounts of roughly 0.45 to 1 ug was reverse transcribed with random hexamers. TCRdb fed the immunoSEQ multiplex PCR reads into MiXCR, producing one record per CDR3 protein. This sample has 200,000 to 300,000 distinct CDR3 sequences; 90% to 96% occur once, and the top ten carry under 0.12%. This entry comes from a study of CD8 T cells in Susac syndrome. The germline CDR1 and CDR2 sequences are KGHSH and LQKENI. Trimming left V 4 bases short and J 8 bases short, with 9 bases between. This CDR3 is built from 12 residues. The sequencing sample was made of CD4+ T cells from PBMCs. The V and J genes are TRBV18 and TRBJ2-1; weak D call: TRBD2 (5 bases). This TCR was sampled from a human donor with Susac syndrome. The CDR3 sequence is CASSRSGDEQFF. DNA for the CDR3: TGTGCCAGCTCACGATCCGGGGATGAGCAGTTCTTC.